This TCR beta chain was recovered during a study of OX40 agonist ivuxolimab in advanced cancers. V lost 5 bases and J lost 2, with 13 bases in between. This CDR3 has 15 residues. Germline-derived CDR1 and CDR2 are MNHEY and SVGAGI. With respect to this clone: What it binds is unknown.

Clones were read by immunoSEQ multiplex PCR, and TCRdb kept only the in-frame ones, dropping some. The data show some 66,000 clones, about 91% seen once. Study-wide findings and caveats: On average, CD8+ T cells showed a greater number of expanded clones than CD4+.

Source: CD4+ or CD8+ T cells sorted from blood, taken in a trial of the OX40 agonist ivuxolimab. This receptor was taken from an adult with an advanced solid tumor such as melanoma, head and neck, liver or kidney cancer. The chain joins TRBV6-5 to TRBJ1-3, with D possibly TRBD1 on 6 matching bases. As DNA, the CDR3 is TGTGCCAGCAGTGTGCAGGGGAGTACTGGAAACACCATATATTTT. It translates to CASSVQGSTGNTIYF.